This TCR beta chain was identified in a study of T cell clones after liver transplantation. Across the whole study: TCRbeta sequencing after a pre-transplant mixed lymphocyte reaction identified graft-donor-reactive clones, later tracked in post-transplant blood. The study's findings and limits: Conclusions were preliminary, with small, heterogeneous patient groups.

This clone showed up just once. The antigen is unknown. Method: immunoSEQ multiplex PCR; TCRdb's copy keeps in-frame clones and lacks some. This table holds approximately 50,000 clones, 65% to 80% found once. The CDR3 runs to 12 residues. Germline assignment: CDR1 LNHDA and CDR2 SQIVND (reference sequence). Specimen: CD4+ T cells from blood, collected approximately 52 months after liver transplant. V and J are TRBV19 and TRBJ1-1, with 7 bases fitting TRBD1. The TCR was taken from a human patient who received a liver transplant. Some T cells may originate from the graft donor. DNA for the CDR3: TGTGTCTCTAGGGGGCAGAACACTGAAGCTTTCTTT. It yields the protein CVSRGQNTEAFF.